This T cell receptor (beta chain) is from a study of T cell responses to AZD1222 COVID-19 vaccine. The study, taken as a whole, reports: Donors, mostly white British, included more females; clonal diversity was possibly underestimated. Without day 14 samples, only post-peak T cell repertoires were studied.

The data were produced by immunoSEQ multiplex PCR, yet TCRdb's version contains in-frame clones alone and is incomplete. The table lists some 110,000 clones, 88% of them singletons. To note about this clone: What it binds is unknown.

The CDR3 length is 16 residues. CDR1 and CDR2 (germline): LNHDA, SQIVND (reference sequence). The germline V and J ends were trimmed by 5 bases and 5 bases, with 18 bases remaining between them. Sequencing was performed on peripheral blood, taken 28 days after the second AZD1222 dose. The rearrangement joins TRBV19 to TRBJ2-2; perhaps TRBD2 as D (6 bases). The TCR comes from an adult who received the AZD1222 COVID-19 vaccine. The CDR3 region is CASSLLAGGLTGELFF. The CDR3 DNA is TGTGCCAGTAGTCTCCTAGCCGGGGGTTTAACCGGGGAGCTGTTTTTT.